This T cell receptor beta chain was sequenced for a study of T-cell reconstitution after alpha-beta-depleted transplantation in children (dated by TCRdb to 2015 to 2016). Turning to the overall study: The study quantitatively tracked T-cell immune reconstitution after TCRalphabeta/CD19-depleted allogeneic hematopoietic cell transplantation in children using TCR repertoire profiling.

The library was made by PCR. Sequencing relied on an Illumina HiSeq 2500. Molecular barcoding was employed in the preparation of TCR libraries, with unique molecular identifiers being used to normalize TCRbeta repertoire quantification. The public reads were reprocessed in TCRdb via fastp at Q25 and MiXCR, keeping in-frame beta chains. Entries are consolidated by CDR3 protein sequence, retaining the most common genes and DNA. The sample yields 640,000 or so distinct CDR3 sequences; 16% were counted once. The biggest ten clones account for 1.1% of the sample. Based on the germline V gene (reference sequence), the CDR1 and CDR2 sequences are DFQATT and SNEGSKA. The CDR3 contains 14 residues, cysteine and phenylalanine counted. Just CDR3 DNA is preserved here, 42 bases in frame from base 1. V and J lose 3 bases and 5 bases, and a span of 14 bases separates them. A remark on this clonotype: It has no known antigen specificity. No base quality information exists; no much larger clone differs at one position.

The chain was built from TRBV20-1 and TRBJ1-5; no D gene can be assigned with confidence. Source: PBMCs from the stem cell graft donor, taken from the stem cell graft. This clonotype originated in a human donor who donated a stem cell graft to a child with acute myeloid leukemia. The DNA reads as follows: TGCAGTGCTAGGTCTGGTCTAGTGGATCAGCCCCAGCATTTT. It translates as CSARSGLVDQPQHF.